The sequence of this T cell receptor beta chain was determined in a study of blood T cells in healthy people across ages. About the research overall: Per every two T cells, about one barcoded beta molecule was captured by template switching. Study-wide findings and caveats: Reliance upon unsorted PBMCs precluded definitive naive versus antigen-experienced comparison.

Worth noting for this clonotype: What it recognizes is unknown.

Alongside a J-beta primer mix, a sample-barcoded 5' primer served in a second PCR lasting roughly 6 to 11 cycles. TCRdb reanalysed the 5' RACE reads using MiXCR and keeps one entry per CDR3 protein. The data show around 1,700,000 distinct CDR3 sequences, roughly 27% seen once. Per germline, CDR1 SQVTM and CDR2 ANQGSEA. The V gene end was trimmed by 4 bases and the J gene end by 8 bases; junction bases not matched to a gene: 7. The CDR3 runs to 13 residues. Ten milliliters of peripheral blood were drawn from each donor into EDTA-treated tubes. The rearrangement links TRBV29-1 to TRBJ2-3; TRBD1 agrees at 9 bases. The receptor was derived from a woman in her thirties in good health. Sequencing was carried out using blood. For the CDR3, the DNA is TGCAGCGTTGTTAACAGGGGGCGGGGTACGCAGTATTTT. As protein: CSVVNRGRGTQYF.